This TCR beta chain was documented in a study of blood T cells in healthy people across ages. A second PCR, run for roughly 7 to 11 cycles, used a sample-barcoded 5' primer plus a J-beta primer mix. TCRdb re-called the 5' RACE reads with MiXCR, one entry per CDR3 protein. The sample lists some 780,000 distinct CDR3 sequences; approximately 53% were seen once. V was clipped by 6 bases and J by 2 bases; unmatched bases: 12. The CDR3 has 16 amino acids. Germline V CDR1 and CDR2: SGHTA, FQGNSA. The clonotype originates from a man between 35 and 55 years old in good health. The chain links TRBV7-2 to TRBJ2-5, with 7 bases lining up with TRBD2. The sample was blood. DNA for the CDR3: TGTGCCAGCAGTCTTCGTATGGGGGGGAGTCAAGAGACCCAGTACTTC. Translated: CASSLRMGGSQETQYF.